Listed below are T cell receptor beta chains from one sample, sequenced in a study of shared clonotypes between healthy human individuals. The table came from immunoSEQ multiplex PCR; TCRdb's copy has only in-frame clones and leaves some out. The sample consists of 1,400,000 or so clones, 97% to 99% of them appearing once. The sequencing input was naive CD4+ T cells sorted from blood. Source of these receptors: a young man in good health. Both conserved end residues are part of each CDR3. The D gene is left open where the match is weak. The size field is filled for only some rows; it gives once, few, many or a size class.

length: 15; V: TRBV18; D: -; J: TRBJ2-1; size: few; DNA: TGTGCCAGCTCACAGGGGCAGGTGTCCTACAATGAGCAGTTCTTC; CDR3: CASSQGQVSYNEQFF
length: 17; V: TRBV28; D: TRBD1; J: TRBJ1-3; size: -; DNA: TGTGCCAGCAGTTTATTGGGGGGGACAGCCTCTGGAAACACCATATATTTT; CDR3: CASSLLGGTASGNTIYF
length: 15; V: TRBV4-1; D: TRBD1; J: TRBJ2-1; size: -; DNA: TGCGCCAGCAGCCAAGTCGGGACAGGGTTCGATGAGCAGTTCTTC; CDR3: CASSQVGTGFDEQFF
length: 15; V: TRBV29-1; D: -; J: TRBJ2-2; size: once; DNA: TGCAGCGTTGAAGAATTATCAACGGCCACCGGGGAGCTGTTTTTT; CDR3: CSVEELSTATGELFF
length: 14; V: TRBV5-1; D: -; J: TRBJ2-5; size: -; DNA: TGCGCCAGCAGCTTGGCACAGGTTGAAGAGACCCAGTACTTC; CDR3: CASSLAQVEETQYF
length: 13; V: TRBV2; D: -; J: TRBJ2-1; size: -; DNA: TGTGCCAGCACCGTTGACAGCTACAATGAGCAGTTCTTC; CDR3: CASTVDSYNEQFF
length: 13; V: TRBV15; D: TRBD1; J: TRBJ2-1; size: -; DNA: TGTGCCACCAGCGGGCAGGGGGTTAAAAAAGAGTTCTTC; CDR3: CATSGQGVKKEFF
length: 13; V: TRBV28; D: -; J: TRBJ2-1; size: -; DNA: TGTGCCAGCAGCTTCATGGGGAAAAGGGAGCAGTTCTTC; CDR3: CASSFMGKREQFF
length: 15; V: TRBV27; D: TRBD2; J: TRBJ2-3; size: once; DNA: TGTGCCAGCAGTTTAGCGGGAGTCAGCACAGATACGCAGTATTTT; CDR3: CASSLAGVSTDTQYF
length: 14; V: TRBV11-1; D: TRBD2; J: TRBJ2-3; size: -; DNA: TGTGCCAGCAGCCTGGGACTAGCGGGAGGATTGGTGTATTTT; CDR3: CASSLGLAGGLVYF
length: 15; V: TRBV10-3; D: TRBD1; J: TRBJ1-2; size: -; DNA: TGTGCCATCAGTGTCGGGACAGGAAACGGCTATGGCTACACCTTC; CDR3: CAISVGTGNGYGYTF
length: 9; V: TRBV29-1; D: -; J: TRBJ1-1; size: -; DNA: TGCAGCGTTGACGGGGGGGCTTTCTTT; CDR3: CSVDGGAFF
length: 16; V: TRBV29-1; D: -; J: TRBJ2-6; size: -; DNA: TGCAGCGTTGGAGCAGGGCTGACCTCTGGGGCCAACGTCCTGACTTTC; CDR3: CSVGAGLTSGANVLTF
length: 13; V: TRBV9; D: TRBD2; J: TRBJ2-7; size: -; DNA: TGTGCCAGTTCGAGCGGGGGGACTTACGAGCAGTACTTC; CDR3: CASSSGGTYEQYF
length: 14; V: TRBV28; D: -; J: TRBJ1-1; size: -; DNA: TGTGCCAGCAGTTTATTGGTCATGAACACTGAAGCTTTCTTT; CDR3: CASSLLVMNTEAFF
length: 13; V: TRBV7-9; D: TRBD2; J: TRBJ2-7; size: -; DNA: TGTGCCAGCAGCAGCGGGAGCTCCTACGAGCAGTACTTC; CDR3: CASSSGSSYEQYF
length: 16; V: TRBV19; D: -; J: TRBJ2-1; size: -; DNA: TGTGCCAGTAGTATCGGGGCGGGACTTAAGACCAATGAGCAGTTCTTC; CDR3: CASSIGAGLKTNEQFF
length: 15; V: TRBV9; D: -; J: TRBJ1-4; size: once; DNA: TGTGCCAGCAGCGTAGGTGGGATGGGGGCTGAAAAACTGTTTTTT; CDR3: CASSVGGMGAEKLFF
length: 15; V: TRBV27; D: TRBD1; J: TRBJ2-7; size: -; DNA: TGTGCCAGCAGTCTAGGACAGGGAATTCGTGGGGAGCAGTACTTC; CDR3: CASSLGQGIRGEQYF
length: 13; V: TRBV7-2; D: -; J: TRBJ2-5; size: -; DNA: TGTGCCAGCAGCATCCTTGTGGAAGAGACCCAGTACTTC; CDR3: CASSILVEETQYF